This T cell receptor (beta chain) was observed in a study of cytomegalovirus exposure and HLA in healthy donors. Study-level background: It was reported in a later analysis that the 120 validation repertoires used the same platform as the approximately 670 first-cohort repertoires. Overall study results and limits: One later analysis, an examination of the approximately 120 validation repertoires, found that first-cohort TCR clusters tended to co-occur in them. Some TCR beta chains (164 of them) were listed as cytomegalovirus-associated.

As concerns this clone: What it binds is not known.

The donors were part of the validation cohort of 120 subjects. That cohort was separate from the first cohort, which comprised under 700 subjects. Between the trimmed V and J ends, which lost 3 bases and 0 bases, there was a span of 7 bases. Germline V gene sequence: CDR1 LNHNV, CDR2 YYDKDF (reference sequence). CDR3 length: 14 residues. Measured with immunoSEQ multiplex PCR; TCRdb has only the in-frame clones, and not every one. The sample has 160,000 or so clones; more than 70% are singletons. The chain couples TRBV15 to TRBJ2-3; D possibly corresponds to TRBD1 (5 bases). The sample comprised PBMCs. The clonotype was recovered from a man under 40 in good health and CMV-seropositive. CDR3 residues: CATSSRDSTDTQYF. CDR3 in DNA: TGTGCCACCAGCAGCAGGGATAGCACAGATACGCAGTATTTT.